The present TCR beta chain was sequenced within a study of Ad26.COV2.S vaccination and SARS-CoV-2 variants. On the study more broadly: Sample donor was a member of the COV1001 Ad26.COV2.S trial arm. Donor got 5x10^10 or 1x10^11 viral particles of Ad26.COV2.S.

Produced via immunoSEQ multiplex PCR; TCRdb's table is partial and in-frame only. This sample has 300,000 to 400,000 clones; roughly 87% occur once, and the top ten carry roughly 3.2%. Of note for this clone: Its antigen is currently unknown.

Findings and limits, study-wide: Responses of T cells in total may have been underestimated by the TCR breadth and depth analyses. Reported post-vaccination CD8+ and CD4+ T cell responses to spike showed substantial breadth.

Regarding treatment: 15 to 20 received Ad26.COV2.S at low or high dose, single or two shots; about 5 received placebo; per-sample allocation not given. Collection of the samples took place on day 63 after the first injection of vaccine or placebo. Germline-derived CDR1 and CDR2 are MNHEY and SVGAGI. J gave up 0 bases and V 6 bases, and 3 bases lay outside the gene matches. The CDR3 is made up of 15 amino acids. J is TRBJ1-4 and V is TRBV6-5, with 8 positions matching TRBD1. This receptor was identified in a person aged 18-60 years who received the Ad26.COV2.S COVID-19 vaccine or a placebo. Sequencing was performed on peripheral blood, taken in a trial of Ad26.COV2.S vaccine versus placebo. Here the CDR3 reads CASRTDRATNEKLFF. The DNA of the CDR3 is TGTGCCAGCAGAACGGACAGGGCAACTAATGAAAAACTGTTTTTT.